These 10 T cell receptor beta chains share one sample of origin, sequenced in a study of blood T cells in healthy people across ages. Then a second PCR, running roughly 7 to 11 cycles, was carried out with a sample-barcoded 5' primer and a J-beta primer mix. TCRdb reprocessed the 5' RACE reads with MiXCR, giving one entry per CDR3 protein. The table lists about 500,000 distinct CDR3 sequences, about 24% of them singletons. These data were also reused for a study on T cells of mothers and their children.

Sequenced sample: blood. These TCRs come from a boy aged 5-17 years in good health.

V and J are TRBV6-2 or TRBV6-3 and TRBJ2-4; a weak D match, TRBD2 (6 bases). CDR1 and CDR2 from the germline V gene are MNHEY and SVGEGT. The CDR3 spans 14 residues. V was trimmed by 9 bases and J by 5 bases, leaving 17 bases between them. This CDR3 reads CASKNGGEENIQYF. The CDR3 DNA sequence: TGTGCCAGTAAGAACGGGGGTGAGGAAAACATTCAGTACTTC.

This clonotype was observed a few times. V is TRBV7-9 and J is TRBJ2-7; D ambiguous. Trimming pared 3 bases from V and 7 bases from J, leaving 10 bases between. Germline loops: CDR1 SEHNR, CDR2 FQNEAQ (reference sequence). The CDR3 spans 12 residues. Here the CDR3 DNA reads TGTGCCAGCAGCTTTGGACCTCTGGAGCAGTACTTC. Translated, it gives CASSFGPLEQYF.

This clonotype has only a few counts. V gene TRBV7-2 combines with J gene TRBJ1-1, with D uncertain. The V gene lost 0 bases and the J gene lost 1 base, with 9 bases spanning the gap. The CDR3 consists of 15 residues. Looked up from germline, CDR1 is SGHTA and CDR2 is FQGNSA. The CDR3 region is CASSLASAGNTEAFF. CDR3 DNA sequence: TGTGCCAGCAGCTTAGCCTCGGCAGGGAACACTGAAGCTTTCTTT.

The V call is TRBV20-1, the J call TRBJ2-5; D perhaps matches TRBD2 (5 bases). This CDR3 has 14 residues. V lost 4 bases and J 7 bases, leaving 19 bases between the germline ends. Per the germline V gene, CDR1 is DFQATT and CDR2 is SNEGSKA (reference sequence). CDR3 loop: CSATRPGSLPTQYF. In DNA, the CDR3 is TGCAGTGCTACTCGTCCGGGGTCCCTTCCGACCCAGTACTTC.

The chain combines TRBV7-2 with TRBJ2-1, with 12 bases matching TRBD2. The V segment lost 10 bases and the J segment 1 base; nucleotides outside the gene matches: 2. This CDR3 comprises 14 residues. Germline CDR1 reads SGHTA; CDR2 reads FQGNSA. The CDR3 loop is CANLAGGSYNEQFF. The CDR3 coding sequence is TGTGCCAACCTAGCGGGAGGGTCCTACAATGAGCAGTTCTTC. Based on the CDR3 plus reference TRBV7-2 and TRBJ2-1, the full variable domain is GAGVSQSPSNKVTEKGKDVELRCDPISGHTALYWYRQSLGQGLEFLIYFQGNSAPDKSGLPSDRFSAERTGGSVSTLTIQRTQQEDSAVYLCANLAGGSYNEQFFGPGTRLTVL.

This clonotype showed up just a few times. V usage is TRBV4-2 and J usage is TRBJ2-4; the match to TRBD2 covers 9 bases. The V segment lost 0 bases and the J segment 9 bases; nucleotides outside the gene matches: 12. From germline, CDR1 is LGHNA and CDR2 YNFKEQ. The CDR3 contains 17 residues. CDR3 sequence reads: CASSQDGASGIGVIQYF. CDR3 DNA: TGTGCCAGCAGCCAAGACGGGGCTAGCGGGATAGGCGTCATTCAGTACTTC.

The rearrangement joins TRBV3-1 to TRBJ2-3; D unresolved. CDR1 and CDR2 (germline): LGHDT, YNNKEL (reference sequence). The CDR3 has 15 residues. Trimming pared 1 base from V and 2 bases from J, leaving 10 bases between. CDR3 DNA: TGTGCCAGCAGCCAAGCTGGCCAGACCACAGATACGCAGTATTTT. Encoded protein: CASSQAGQTTDTQYF.

This clonotype was recorded many times. The genes are TRBV5-1 and TRBJ2-5, with TRBD1 identical over 10 bases. The CDR3 contains 15 residues. CDR1 SGHRS and CDR2 YFSETQ come from the germline V gene. After removal of 2 bases from V and 1 base from J, the junction contained 2 bases not matched to a gene. The CDR3 protein is CASSLGTGAQETQYF. The CDR3 DNA is TGCGCCAGCAGCTTAGGGACAGGGGCCCAAGAGACCCAGTACTTC.

This clonotype has only a few counts. The CDR3 nucleotides are TGTGCCAGCATTTCCGGGGTCGAGCAGTACTTC. It encodes CASISGVEQYF. The chain recombines TRBV28 with TRBJ2-7; tentatively, D is TRBD2 (5 bases). V shed 7 bases and J shed 6 bases, with 10 bases lying between them. Germline V gene lookup returns CDR1 MDHEN and CDR2 SYDVKM. CDR3 length: 11 amino acids.

This clonotype was detected only a few times. At one boundary the junction diverges from the germline segment, which might be a read error. This chain links TRBV12-3 or TRBV12-4 with TRBJ2-6; a weak D match, TRBD2 (6 bases). The CDR3 consists of 17 residues. The CDR3 bases are TGCGCCAGCAGTTTAGGTGGGGGGAGCTCTGGGGCCAACGTCCTGACTTTC. It translates to CASSLGGGSSGANVLTF.